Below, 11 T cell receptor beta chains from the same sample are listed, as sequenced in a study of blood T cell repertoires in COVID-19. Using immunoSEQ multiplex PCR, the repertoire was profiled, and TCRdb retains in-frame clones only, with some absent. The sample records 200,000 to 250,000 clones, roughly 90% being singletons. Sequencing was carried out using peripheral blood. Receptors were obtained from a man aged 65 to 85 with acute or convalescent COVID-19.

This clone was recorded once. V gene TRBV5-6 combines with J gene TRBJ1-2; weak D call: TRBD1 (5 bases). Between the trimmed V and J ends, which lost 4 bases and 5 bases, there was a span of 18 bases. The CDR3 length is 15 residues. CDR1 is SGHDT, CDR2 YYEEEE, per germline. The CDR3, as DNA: TGTGCCAGCAGCCCGGGGGGACTCCTTAGGTATGGCTACACCTTC. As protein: CASSPGGLLRYGYTF.

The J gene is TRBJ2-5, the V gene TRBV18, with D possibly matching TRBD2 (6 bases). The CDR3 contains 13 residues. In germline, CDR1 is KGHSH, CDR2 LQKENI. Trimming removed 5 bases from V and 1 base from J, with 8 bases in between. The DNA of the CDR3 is TGTGCCAGCTCATCTAGCGTCCAAGAGACCCAGTACTTC. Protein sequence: CASSSSVQETQYF.

The DNA of the CDR3 is TGTGCCAGCACCTTATCTGGGGCCAACGTCCTGACTTTC. Amino acid sequence: CASTLSGANVLTF. The chain joins TRBV3-1 (or the pseudogene TRBV3-2) to TRBJ2-6; D is ambiguous. CDR1 is LGHDT and CDR2 is YNNKEL in the germline V gene (reference sequence). The CDR3 sequence is 13 residues long. V lost 7 bases, J lost 1 base, and 5 bases lay in between.

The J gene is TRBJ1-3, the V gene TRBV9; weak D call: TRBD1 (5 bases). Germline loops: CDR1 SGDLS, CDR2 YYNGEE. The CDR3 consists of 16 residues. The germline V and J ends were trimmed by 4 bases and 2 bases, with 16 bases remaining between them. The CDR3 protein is CASSQGQGSTGNTIYF. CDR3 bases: TGTGCCAGCAGCCAAGGGCAGGGCAGTACTGGAAACACCATATATTTT.

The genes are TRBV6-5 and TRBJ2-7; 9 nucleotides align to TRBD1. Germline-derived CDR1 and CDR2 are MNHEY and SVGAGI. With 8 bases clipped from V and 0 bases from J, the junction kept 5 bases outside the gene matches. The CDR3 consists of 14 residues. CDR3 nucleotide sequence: TGTGCCAGCGACCGGGACAGGGTCTCCTACGAGCAGTACTTC. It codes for CASDRDRVSYEQYF.

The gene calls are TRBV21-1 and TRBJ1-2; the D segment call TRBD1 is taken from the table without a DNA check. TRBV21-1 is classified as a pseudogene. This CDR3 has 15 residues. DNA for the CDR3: TGTGCCAGCAGCACCCAACTACCGGGACAGAATGGCTACACCTTC. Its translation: CASSTQLPGQNGYTF.

The CDR3 coding sequence is TGTGCCAGCAGCCCCCGAATGGGACAGCGTTACTCTGGGGCCAACGTCCTGACTTTC. It is translated as CASSPRMGQRYSGANVLTF. The chain is built from TRBV9 and TRBJ2-6; TRBD1 matches 7 bases. Trimming took 4 bases from V and 0 from J; bases not matched to a gene: 13. Germline values: CDR1 SGDLS, CDR2 YYNGEE. The CDR3 contains 19 residues.

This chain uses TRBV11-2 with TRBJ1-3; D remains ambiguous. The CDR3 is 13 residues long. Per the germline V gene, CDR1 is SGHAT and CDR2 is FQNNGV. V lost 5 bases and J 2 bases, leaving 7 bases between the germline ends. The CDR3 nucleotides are TGTGCCAGCAGCATAATAACTGGAAACACCATATATTTT. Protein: CASSIITGNTIYF.

CDR3 sequence: CASSYRRGALDQPQHF. The CDR3 DNA reads TGTGCCAGCAGCTATAGGAGGGGCGCTTTGGATCAGCCCCAGCATTTT. V is TRBV5-6 and J is TRBJ1-5, with D maybe TRBD1 (5 bases). Germline CDR1 SGHDT, CDR2 YYEEEE. The germline V and J ends were trimmed by 3 bases and 5 bases, with 18 bases remaining between them. There are 16 residues in the CDR3. The full variable domain, with the rest looked up from reference TRBV5-6 and TRBJ1-5, is DAGVTQSPTHLIKTRGQQVTLRCSPKSGHDTVSWYQQALGQGPQFIFQYYEEEERQRGNFPDRFSGHQFPNYSSELNVNALLLGDSALYLCASSYRRGALDQPQHFGDGTRLSIL.

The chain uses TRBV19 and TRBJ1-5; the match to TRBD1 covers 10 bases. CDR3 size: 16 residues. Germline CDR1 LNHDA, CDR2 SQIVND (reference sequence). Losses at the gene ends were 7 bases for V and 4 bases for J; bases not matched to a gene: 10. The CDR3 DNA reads TGTGCCAGTACCGCGTTGGGACAGGGGAGGAATCAGCCCCAGCATTTT. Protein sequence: CASTALGQGRNQPQHF.

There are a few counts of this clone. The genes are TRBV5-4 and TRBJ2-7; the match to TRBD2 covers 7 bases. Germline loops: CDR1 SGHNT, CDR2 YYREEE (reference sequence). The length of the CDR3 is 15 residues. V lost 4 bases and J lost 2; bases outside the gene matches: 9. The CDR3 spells CASSTRRGTAYEQYF. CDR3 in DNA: TGTGCCAGCAGCACCCGGCGGGGGACCGCCTACGAGCAGTACTTC.